This is a list of T cell receptor beta chains from one sample in a study of PD-L1 blockade in urothelial cancer. Assay: immunoSEQ multiplex PCR; the TCRdb copy retains only in-frame clones and omits some. The sample shows 45,000 to 60,000 clones, around 89% of them seen only once. Specimen: PBMCs, collected around atezolizumab (anti-PD-L1) treatment. The receptors stem from a man in his 60s with urothelial cancer. CDR3s include the opening cysteine and the closing phenylalanine or tryptophan. Each record gives: clone size, CDR3 length, D gene, J gene, V gene, CDR3 DNA, CDR3 protein. A D gene is named only where the DNA matches it firmly. Size is stated for part of the rows, as once, few or many counts, or as a class when the clone is expanded.

.	16	TRBD1	TRBJ1-1	TRBV19	TGTGCCAGTAGTATAATACCGGGACAGCATAACACTGAAGCTTTCTTT	CASSIIPGQHNTEAFF
.	13	TRBD1	TRBJ2-5	TRBV29-1	TGCAGCGGTGGACAGGCGAGACAAGAGACCCAGTACTTC	CSGGQARQETQYF
.	15	TRBD2	TRBJ2-7	TRBV2	TGTGCCAGCAGTGAACCAAGCGGGGGGGCCTACGAGCAGTACTTC	CASSEPSGGAYEQYF
.	14	TRBD1	TRBJ1-5	TRBV6-4	TGTGCCAGAGAAGACAGGGGGTTTAATCAGCCCCAGCATTTT	CAREDRGFNQPQHF
.	13	.	TRBJ2-5	TRBV9	TGTGCCAGCAGCCAGAGGATGGAGGAGACCCAGTACTTC	CASSQRMEETQYF
.	12	TRBD1	TRBJ2-7	TRBV6-1	TGTGCCAGCGCACAGGGGGCGTACGAGCAGTACTTC	CASAQGAYEQYF
.	17	TRBD2	TRBJ2-1	TRBV5-4	TGTGCCAGCAGACCGCGGGGGGTAGGGGTCTCCTACAATGAGCAGTTCTTC	CASRPRGVGVSYNEQFF
.	14	TRBD1	TRBJ2-7	TRBV6-5	TGTGCCAGCAGTCTAGACAGGGACTCCTACGAGCAGTACTTC	CASSLDRDSYEQYF
.	12	.	TRBJ2-7	TRBV28	TGTGCCAGCAGTTTAATTCGGGGTGGGCAGTACTTC	CASSLIRGGQYF
.	14	TRBD1	TRBJ2-7	TRBV12-5	TGTGCTAGTGGCCAAGGACAGGGACCCTACGAGCAGTACTTC	CASGQGQGPYEQYF
.	15	TRBD2	TRBJ2-7	TRBV7-2	TGTGCCAGCAGCTACAATAGCGGGCGCTCTTACGAGCAGTACTTC	CASSYNSGRSYEQYF
.	15	TRBD2	TRBJ2-3	TRBV5-4	TGTGCCAGCAGCTGGAGTAGCGGGGGTTTAGATACGCAGTATTTT	CASSWSSGGLDTQYF
.	13	.	TRBJ2-7	TRBV19	TGTGCCAGTAGTTTCGGCTGGAGCTACGAGCAGTACTTC	CASSFGWSYEQYF
.	16	.	TRBJ2-3	TRBV5-1	TGCGCCAGCCAGCGTTCAAGCGGAGCTAACACAGATACGCAGTATTTT	CASQRSSGANTDTQYF
.	12	TRBD1	TRBJ1-2	TRBV2	TGTGCCAGGACAGGGGGCACCTATGGCTACACCTTC	CARTGGTYGYTF
once	14	.	TRBJ1-5	TRBV10-2	TGCGCCAGCAGTGACCCCGGAGCGGAGCAGCCCCAGCATTTT	CASSDPGAEQPQHF
.	18	.	TRBJ1-4	TRBV7-2	TGTGCCAGCAGCTTAGAAGGCGGGATGTTGACGGGAAATGAAAAACTGTTTTTT	CASSLEGGMLTGNEKLFF
once	13	.	TRBJ1-5	TRBV2	TGTGCCAGCAGTGATTTGGGAGGTCAGCCCCAGCATTTT	CASSDLGGQPQHF
.	19	TRBD2	TRBJ2-2	TRBV4-2	TGTGCCAGCAGCCAAATTTTAACTAGCGGACAAGAAAACACCGGGGAGCTGTTTTTT	CASSQILTSGQENTGELFF
.	16	.	TRBJ2-2	TRBV9	TGTGCCAGCAGCGTAGCAGGCGCTAGCGTCCCCGGGGAGCTGTTTTTT	CASSVAGASVPGELFF
.	14	.	TRBJ2-2	TRBV2	TGTGCCAGCATCTATCGTTCGAACACCGGGGAGCTGTTTTTT	CASIYRSNTGELFF
.	15	TRBD1	TRBJ2-3	TRBV28	TGTGCCAGCAGTTTATTAGGGGGCGAAAGAGATACGCAGTATTTT	CASSLLGGERDTQYF
.	14	.	TRBJ2-7	TRBV5-1	TGCGCCAGCAGCCAATATCAGGGTTCCTACGAGCAGTACTTC	CASSQYQGSYEQYF
.	17	.	TRBJ2-3	TRBV2	TGTGCCAGCAGTGAGCAGGTTGCGTTCCTTCACACAGATACGCAGTATTTT	CASSEQVAFLHTDTQYF
.	14	.	TRBJ1-1	TRBV18	TGTGCCAGCTCACCCCCGGGACAGAACACTGAAGCTTTCTTT	CASSPPGQNTEAFF
.	16	TRBD2	TRBJ2-5	TRBV7-9	TGTGCCAGCAGCTTAGCCCCTAGCGGGGTTGGGGAGACCCAGTACTTC	CASSLAPSGVGETQYF
.	14	TRBD1	TRBJ2-3	TRBV4-3	TGCGCCAGCAGCCAAGGGGACAGGGGCGATACGCAGTATTTT	CASSQGDRGDTQYF
few	14	TRBD2	TRBJ2-1	TRBV10-1	TGCGCCAGCAGTGGGACTAGAGGTGTCAATGAGCAGTTCTTC	CASSGTRGVNEQFF
.	17	TRBD2	TRBJ2-2	TRBV5-6	TGTGCCAGCAGCCGGGGACTAGCGGGAGGTGTCACCGGGGAGCTGTTTTTT	CASSRGLAGGVTGELFF
.	14	.	TRBJ1-1	TRBV5-6	TGTGCCAGCAGCCCAGGACAGATGAACACTGAAGCTTTCTTT	CASSPGQMNTEAFF
.	17	TRBD1	TRBJ1-2	TRBV6-1	TGTGCCAGCAGTGAAGTCGGGGCTGGACAGGGAAGGTATGGCTACACCTTC	CASSEVGAGQGRYGYTF
.	12	.	TRBJ2-1	TRBV30	TGTGCCTGGAGTGTCCCCAGCGGCAAGCAGTTCTTC	CAWSVPSGKQFF
.	17	TRBD1	TRBJ1-2	TRBV4-1	TGCGCCAGCAGCCCCCGTGACAGGGATGTCCTTAACTATGGCTACACCTTC	CASSPRDRDVLNYGYTF
once	16	TRBD1	TRBJ1-5	TRBV2	TGTGCCAGCAGTGAGGACAGGGGAGGCCTTTATCAGCCCCAGCATTTT	CASSEDRGGLYQPQHF
.	15	TRBD1	TRBJ2-6	TRBV5-4	TGTGCCAGCAGCCGGACAGGGTCCGGGGCCAACGTCCTGACTTTC	CASSRTGSGANVLTF
few	15	TRBD1	TRBJ1-1	TRBV11-3	TGTGCCAGCAGCTTAGATCGTACCAGGGGGAATGAAGCTTTCTTT	CASSLDRTRGNEAFF
.	15	.	TRBJ2-7	TRBV11-1	TGTGCCAGCAGCTTAGACCAGGTTGGATCTTACGAGCAGTACTTC	CASSLDQVGSYEQYF
.	15	TRBD1	TRBJ1-1	TRBV6-5	TGTGCCAGCACCCAGACCGGGACAGGGAACACTGAAGCTTTCTTT	CASTQTGTGNTEAFF
.	16	.	TRBJ2-1	TRBV5-1	TGCGCCAGCAGCTTGGAGGCAGACTACTCCTACAATGAGCAGTTCTTC	CASSLEADYSYNEQFF
.	16	.	TRBJ1-3	TRBV2	TGTGCCAGCAGTGACGGCCGGGTACATTCTGGAAACACCATATATTTT	CASSDGRVHSGNTIYF
once	14	TRBD1	TRBJ1-1	TRBV7-2	TGTGCCAGCAGCACCGACAGGGGGCGGACTGAAGCTTTCTTT	CASSTDRGRTEAFF
.	12	TRBD2	TRBJ2-7	TRBV7-2	TGTGCCAGCAGCCAACTAGCGGGAAGGCAGTACTTC	CASSQLAGRQYF
once	16	.	TRBJ2-7	TRBV7-9	TGTGCCAGCAGCTCGTTCAGGGGCCAAAGCTCCTACGAGCAGTACTTC	CASSSFRGQSSYEQYF
.	16	TRBD1	TRBJ2-2	TRBV19	TGTGCCGTAAAGCCAACCGGGACAGATCTCACCGGGGAGCTGTTTTTT	CAVKPTGTDLTGELFF
.	17	TRBD2	TRBJ2-1	TRBV9	TGTGCCAGCAGCGTAGCGGCCCGAGCGGGAGGGGGTGGTGAGCAGTTCTTC	CASSVAARAGGGGEQFF
.	14	.	TRBJ1-1	TRBV4-3	TGCGCCAGCAGCCAAGAACAACTAAACACTGAAGCTTTCTTT	CASSQEQLNTEAFF
.	12	.	TRBJ2-1	TRBV6-5	TGTGCCAGCAGTGGCAGGTACAATGAGCAGTTCTTC	CASSGRYNEQFF
.	16	TRBD1	TRBJ2-3	TRBV5-4	TGTGCCAGCAGCCCATCTGGGGACAGACGCACAGATACGCAGTATTTT	CASSPSGDRRTDTQYF
.	15	.	TRBJ2-1	TRBV28	TGTGCCAGCAGTTTAACTGCCGTCGGGGTCAATGAGCAGTTCTTC	CASSLTAVGVNEQFF
.	14	TRBD1	TRBJ2-1	TRBV7-9	TGTGCCAGCAGCTTCGGACAGGGGTTCAATGAGCAGTTCTTC	CASSFGQGFNEQFF
.	13	.	TRBJ2-2	TRBV11-3	TGTGCCAGCAGCTTGGAGGGTGACGGGGAGCTGTTTTTT	CASSLEGDGELFF
.	17	.	TRBJ2-6	TRBV9	TGTGCCAGCAGCGTACTCGGACAGACCTCTGGGGCCAACGTCCTGACTTTC	CASSVLGQTSGANVLTF
.	14	TRBD2	TRBJ2-1	TRBV5-8	TGTGCCAGCATCCCTCGTCTAGCGGGTAATGAGCAGTTCTTC	CASIPRLAGNEQFF
.	13	.	TRBJ2-3	TRBV19	TGTGCCAGTAGTACCTCTCCCGCGGATACGCAGTATTTT	CASSTSPADTQYF
once	13	.	TRBJ2-7	TRBV5-1	TGCGCCAGCAGCTTGACAGGGCCCTACGAGCAGTACTTC	CASSLTGPYEQYF
.	16	.	TRBJ2-1	TRBV27	TGTGCCAGCAGTTTATTTGGCCAGCGGATATACAATGAGCAGTTCTTC	CASSLFGQRIYNEQFF
once	14	TRBD1	TRBJ2-1	TRBV10-1	TGCGCCAGCAGTGATCAGGGGGCACAGGGTGAGCAGTTCTTC	CASSDQGAQGEQFF
.	15	TRBD1	TRBJ2-7	TRBV7-2	TGTGCCAGCAGCTTTTCCGGGACAGGGATCTCCGAGCAGTACTTC	CASSFSGTGISEQYF
.	13	.	TRBJ1-4	TRBV28	TGTGCCAGCAGCCCCATCCATAATGAAAAACTGTTTTTT	CASSPIHNEKLFF
.	16	TRBD1	TRBJ1-6	TRBV4-2	TGTGCCAGCAGCCAAGACAAGGACAGGGGAACTTCACCCCTCCACTTT	CASSQDKDRGTSPLHF